This T cell receptor beta chain was sequenced during a study of T-cell reconstitution after alpha-beta-depleted transplantation in children. Study-wide findings and caveats: One year post-transplant, T-cell counts and diversity were largely derived from T cells produced anew.

This clonotype has at least ten counts. What it binds is unknown. During its preparation, the TCRbeta library received unique molecular identifiers. Each CDR3 protein gets one entry after TCRdb re-called the PCR reads with MiXCR. The sample consists of 330,000 or so distinct CDR3 sequences, roughly 7.8% of them appearing once. Sample: peripheral blood, taken 360 days after TCRalphabeta/CD19-depleted stem cell transplant. The receptor comes from a female patient between 2 and 10 years old who had a stem cell transplant for Fanconi anemia, so the T cells may come from the graft donor.

The CDR3 is CANRQDYNEQFF. The CDR3 nucleotides read TGTGCCAACCGACAGGACTACAATGAGCAGTTCTTC. V and J are TRBV2 and TRBJ2-1, with D possibly matching TRBD1 (6 bases). CDR1 is SNHLY, CDR2 FYNNEI, per germline. CDR3 length equals 12 residues. V shed 10 bases and J shed 3 bases, with 10 bases lying between them. The full variable domain, rest sourced from reference TRBV2 and TRBJ2-1, is EPEVTQTPSHQVTQMGQEVILRCVPISNHLYFYWYRQILGQKVEFLVSFYNNEISEKSEIFDDQFSVERPDGSNFTLKIRSTKLEDSAMYFCANRQDYNEQFFGPGTRLTVL.